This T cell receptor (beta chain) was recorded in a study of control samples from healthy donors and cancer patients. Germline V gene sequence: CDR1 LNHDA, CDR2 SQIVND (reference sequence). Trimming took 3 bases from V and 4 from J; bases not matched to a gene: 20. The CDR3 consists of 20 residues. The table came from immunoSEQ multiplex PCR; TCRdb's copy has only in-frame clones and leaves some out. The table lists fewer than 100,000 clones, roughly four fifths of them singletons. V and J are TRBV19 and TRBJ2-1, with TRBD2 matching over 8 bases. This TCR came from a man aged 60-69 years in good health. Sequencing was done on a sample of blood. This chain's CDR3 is CASSIGFPASGPLPYNEQFF. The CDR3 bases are TGTGCCAGTAGTATCGGTTTTCCCGCTAGCGGGCCTTTACCATACAATGAGCAGTTCTTC.